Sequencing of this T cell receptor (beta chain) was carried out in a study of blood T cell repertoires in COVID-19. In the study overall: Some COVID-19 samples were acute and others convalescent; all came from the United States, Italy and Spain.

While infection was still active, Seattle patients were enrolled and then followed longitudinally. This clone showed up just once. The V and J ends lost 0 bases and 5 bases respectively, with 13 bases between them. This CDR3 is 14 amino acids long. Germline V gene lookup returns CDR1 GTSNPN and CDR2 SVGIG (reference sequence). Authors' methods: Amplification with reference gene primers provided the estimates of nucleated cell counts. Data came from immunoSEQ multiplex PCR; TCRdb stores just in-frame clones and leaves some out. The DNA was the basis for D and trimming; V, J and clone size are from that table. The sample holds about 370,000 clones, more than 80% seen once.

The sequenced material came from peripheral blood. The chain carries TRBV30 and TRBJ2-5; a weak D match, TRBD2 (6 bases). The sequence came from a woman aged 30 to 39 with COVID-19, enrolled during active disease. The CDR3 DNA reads TGTGCCTGGAGTGTACGGGGGAGGCGGGAGACCCAGTACTTC. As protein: CAWSVRGRRETQYF.